The 21 T cell receptor beta chains below were found in one sample sequenced in a study of T-cell memory formation after mild COVID-19. MiXCR, applied by TCRdb to the 5' RACE reads, yields one record per CDR3 protein. The sample holds 580,000 or so distinct CDR3 sequences; 17% are singletons and the top ten take roughly 7.8%. The sequencing sample was made of PBMCs or a T cell subset sorted from them (not recorded which). The receptors come from an adult woman who had mild COVID-19 (a few samples of this study predate the infection). Cell type and time point are not known.

The chain couples TRBV7-3 to TRBJ2-3; D uncertain. The CDR3 totals 12 residues. Germline CDR1 is SGHTA and CDR2 is FQGTGA. V dropped 3 bases and J dropped 4 bases, with 5 bases sitting between them. Here the CDR3 reads CASSFHPDTQYF. CDR3 bases: TGTGCCAGCAGCTTCCACCCAGATACGCAGTATTTT.

This clonotype was counted only a few times. The rearrangement joins TRBV7-8 to TRBJ2-7, with TRBD1 matching 7 bases. The V gene's germline CDR1 is SGHVS and CDR2 FQNEAQ. The CDR3 extends over 14 amino acids. Trimming took 4 bases from V and 1 from J; bases not matched to a gene: 4. CDR3 in DNA: TGTGCCAGCAGCTACAGGGGTCGATCCTACGAGCAGTACTTC. Translated: CASSYRGRSYEQYF.

This clonotype was detected only a few times. This chain connects TRBV5-1 to TRBJ2-1; no clear D. CDR3 length: 14 residues. Germline V gene sequence: CDR1 SGHRS, CDR2 YFSETQ. The V and J ends lost 7 bases and 0 bases respectively, with 11 bases between them. CDR3 in DNA: TGCGCCAGCCAAGCGCGGAGCTCCTACAATGAGCAGTTCTTC. Translated, it gives CASQARSSYNEQFF. Variable domain in full (rest from reference TRBV5-1 and TRBJ2-1): KAGVTQTPRYLIKTRGQQVTLSCSPISGHRSVSWYQQTPGQGLQFLFEYFSETQRNKGNFPGRFSGRQFSNSRSEMNVSTLELGDSALYLCASQARSSYNEQFFGPGTRLTVL.

This clonotype was seen repeatedly, ten times or more. The chain recombines TRBV5-1 with TRBJ2-5, with a weak D call TRBD1 (6 bases). The CDR3 covers 14 residues. V dropped 5 bases and J dropped 1 base, with 12 bases sitting between them. Germline CDR1 is SGHRS and CDR2 is YFSETQ. The CDR3 DNA sequence: TGCGCCAGCAGTGGGGGCCGGATCCAAGAGACCCAGTACTTC. Translating gives CASSGGRIQETQYF.

There are a few counts of this clonotype. The CDR3 loop reads CASSFTGARGNIQYF. The CDR3 DNA is TGTGCCAGCAGCTTCACAGGGGCCCGGGGGAACATTCAGTACTTC. J is TRBJ2-4 and V is TRBV9, with D possibly TRBD1 on 7 matching bases. The V end lost 4 bases, the J end lost 7 bases, and 18 bases lay between the germline ends. The CDR3 contains 15 residues. Germline V lookup: CDR1 SGDLS, CDR2 YYNGEE.

This clonotype was seen more than once but under ten times. The chain employs TRBV7-3 and TRBJ2-2; 11 bases are a match to TRBD1. From germline, CDR1 is SGHTA and CDR2 FQGTGA. The CDR3 totals 16 residues. Germline trimming cut 5 bases from V and 4 bases from J; bases unmatched to any gene: 6. CDR3 nucleotides: TGTGCCAGCAGCCCCCGGACAGGGGGCGGCACCGGGGAGCTGTTTTTT. This translates into CASSPRTGGGTGELFF. The full variable domain, completed using reference TRBV7-3 and TRBJ2-2, is GAGVSQTPSNKVTEKGKYVELRCDPISGHTALYWYRQSLGQGPEFLIYFQGTGAADDSGLPNDRFFAVRPEGSVSTLKIQRTERGDSAVYLCASSPRTGGGTGELFFGEGSRLTVL.

The J gene is TRBJ2-2, the V gene TRBV20-1, with D tentatively TRBD2 (7 bases). Trimming removed 6 bases from V and 0 bases from J, with 17 bases in between. Germline values: CDR1 DFQATT, CDR2 SNEGSKA (reference sequence). This CDR3 contains 16 residues. In nucleotides, the CDR3 is TGCAGTGCAGACCTCCCCGGGGGGCCGAACACCGGGGAGCTGTTTTTT. This sequence encodes CSADLPGGPNTGELFF.

The gene calls are TRBV9 and TRBJ2-2; no clear D. Trimming shortened V by 4 bases and J by 11 bases, and 24 bases separated the two germline ends. The length of the CDR3 is 16 residues. The germline V gene encodes CDR1 SGDLS and CDR2 YYNGEE. CDR3 sequence reads: CASSNPPSGLSSELFF. In DNA form, the CDR3 reads TGTGCCAGCAGCAACCCTCCCTCTGGCCTCTCGAGTGAGCTGTTTTTT. Looking up the rest from reference TRBV9 and TRBJ2-2 gives the full variable domain: DSGVTQTPKHLITATGQRVTLRCSPRSGDLSVYWYQQSLDQGLQFLIQYYNGEERAKGNILERFSAQQFPDLHSELNLSSLELGDSALYFCASSNPPSGLSSELFFGEGSRLTVL.

The chain is built from TRBV29-1 and TRBJ2-1; D not resolved. V lost 0 bases to trimming and J lost 3 bases, with 9 bases between them. This CDR3 contains 14 residues. The germline gives CDR1 SQVTM, CDR2 ANQGSEA. CDR3: CSVEDRMDYNEQFF. The CDR3 DNA reads TGCAGCGTTGAAGACAGGATGGACTACAATGAGCAGTTCTTC.

The chain is built from TRBV25-1 and TRBJ1-5; D is ambiguous. Between the trimmed V and J ends, which lost 1 base and 2 bases, there was a span of 9 bases. Germline CDR1 MGHDK, CDR2 SYGVNS. The length of the CDR3 is 15 residues. This CDR3 is CASSESGIRNQPQHF. For the CDR3, the DNA is TGTGCCAGCAGTGAATCTGGGATTCGCAATCAGCCCCAGCATTTT.

This clonotype has only a few counts. The chain carries TRBV5-1 and TRBJ2-7; 9 bases agree with TRBD1. Looked up from germline, CDR1 is SGHRS and CDR2 is YFSETQ. The CDR3 consists of 14 residues. Trimming took 0 bases from V and 6 from J; bases not matched to a gene: 4. CDR3 protein: CASSLEGQGPEQYF. Here the CDR3 DNA reads TGCGCCAGCAGCTTGGAGGGACAGGGACCCGAGCAGTACTTC.

The chain employs TRBV6-2 or TRBV6-3 and TRBJ2-7; 7 nucleotides align to TRBD2. Trimming at V came to 5 bases and at J to 0 bases, leaving 7 bases not matched to a gene. CDR1 and CDR2 from the germline V gene are MNHEY and SVGEGT. The CDR3 runs to 15 residues. CDR3 in amino acids: CASSQTSPGSYEQYF. The DNA for the CDR3 is TGTGCCAGCAGTCAGACTAGCCCCGGCTCCTACGAGCAGTACTTC.

The CDR3 reads CASSQERDVWNEQFF. CDR3 nucleotide sequence: TGCGCCAGCAGCCAAGAGAGGGACGTCTGGAATGAGCAGTTCTTC. V and J are TRBV4-1 and TRBJ2-1; tentatively, D is TRBD1 or TRBD2 (5 bases each). Germline V gene lookup returns CDR1 MGHRA and CDR2 YSYEKL. The CDR3 totals 15 residues. V was cut by 0 bases and J by 7 bases, with 13 bases left in between.

There are a few counts of this clonotype. The rearrangement joins TRBV5-6 to TRBJ1-2, with TRBD1 matching 9 bases. V shed 4 bases, J shed 5 bases, and the junction held 12 bases outside the gene matches. Germline V lookup: CDR1 SGHDT, CDR2 YYEEEE. The CDR3 is 16 amino acids. CDR3 region: CASSTLGDRGFYGYTF. The CDR3, as DNA: TGTGCCAGCAGCACCCTTGGTGACAGGGGGTTTTATGGCTACACCTTC.

This clonotype has a handful of counts. The rearrangement links TRBV7-2 to TRBJ1-2; D call uncertain. The CDR3 runs to 15 residues. Looked up from germline, CDR1 is SGHTA and CDR2 is FQGNSA. Trimming took 4 bases from V and 3 from J, leaving 15 bases between them. CDR3 loop: CASSYYLGGHYGYTF. CDR3 in DNA: TGTGCCAGCAGCTACTACCTCGGAGGGCACTATGGCTACACCTTC.

This clonotype was observed at least ten times. The chain couples TRBV9 to TRBJ2-7; no clear D gene. Germline V lookup: CDR1 SGDLS, CDR2 YYNGEE. V lost 2 bases, J lost 7 bases, and 16 bases lay in between. This CDR3 has 14 amino acids. For the CDR3, the DNA is TGTGCCAGCAGCGTTTCCCCCCGTCCGGAAGAGCAGTACTTC. Translated: CASSVSPRPEEQYF.

In this sample, this clonotype turned up a few times. The rearrangement joins TRBV7-9 to TRBJ2-2, with a tentative D call TRBD2 (5 bases). The germline V and J ends were trimmed by 5 bases and 4 bases, with 20 bases remaining between them. The CDR3 spans 17 residues. Per the germline V gene, CDR1 is SEHNR and CDR2 is FQNEAQ (reference sequence). The CDR3 reads CASSQPVDRGFTGELFF. In DNA form, the CDR3 reads TGTGCCAGCAGCCAACCGGTCGACCGGGGATTCACCGGGGAGCTGTTTTTT.

This sequence joins TRBV5-5 and TRBJ2-1; TRBD1 agrees at 9 bases. Germline-derived CDR1 and CDR2 are SGHKS and YYEKEE (reference sequence). V dropped 2 bases and J dropped 6; count of bases not matched to a gene: 6. The length of the CDR3 is 15 residues. CDR3 loop: CASSFGGTGRNEQFF. DNA for the CDR3: TGTGCCAGCAGCTTTGGTGGGACAGGGCGCAATGAGCAGTTCTTC. Looking up the rest from reference TRBV5-5 and TRBJ2-1 gives the full variable domain: DAGVTQSPTHLIKTRGQQVTLRCSPISGHKSVSWYQQVLGQGPQFIFQYYEKEERGRGNFPDRFSARQFPNYSSELNVNALLLGDSALYLCASSFGGTGRNEQFFGPGTRLTVL.

This clonotype was seen more than once but under ten times. The V call is TRBV4-1, the J call TRBJ2-1; TRBD2 matches 7 bases. Germline loops: CDR1 MGHRA, CDR2 YSYEKL. Trimming took 4 bases from V and 4 from J; bases not matched to a gene: 13. The CDR3 has 17 residues. CDR3 loop: CASSRQTSILAYNEQFF. CDR3 bases: TGCGCCAGCAGCCGCCAGACTAGCATTCTGGCGTACAATGAGCAGTTCTTC.

This clonotype was counted only a few times. The chain recombines TRBV12-3 or TRBV12-4 with TRBJ2-5, with D tentatively TRBD2 (7 bases). CDR3 length: 14 residues. Trimming pared 4 bases from V and 5 bases from J, leaving 14 bases between. CDR3 residues: CASSSEGGRETQYF. The CDR3 region has the DNA TGTGCCAGCAGTTCCGAGGGGGGGCGGGAGACCCAGTACTTC.

This clonotype was found many times. The rearrangement joins TRBV3-1 to TRBJ1-3; D is ambiguous. Trimming stripped 2 bases from V and 0 bases from J, with 14 bases between. Germline V lookup: CDR1 LGHDT, CDR2 YNNKEL (reference sequence). This CDR3 comprises 17 residues. The CDR3, as DNA: TGTGCCAGCAGCCAAAGACCCGGCCCTCACTCTGGAAACACCATATATTTT. It is translated as CASSQRPGPHSGNTIYF.